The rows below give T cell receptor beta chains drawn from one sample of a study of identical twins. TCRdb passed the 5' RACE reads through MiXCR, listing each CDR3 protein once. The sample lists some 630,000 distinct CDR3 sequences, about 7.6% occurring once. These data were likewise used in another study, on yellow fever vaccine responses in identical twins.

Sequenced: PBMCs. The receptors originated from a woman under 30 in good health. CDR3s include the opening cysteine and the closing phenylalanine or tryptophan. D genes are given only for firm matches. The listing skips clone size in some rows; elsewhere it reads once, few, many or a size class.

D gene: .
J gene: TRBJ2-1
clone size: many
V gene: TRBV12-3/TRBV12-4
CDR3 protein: CASSLRAGNEQFF
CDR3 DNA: TGTGCCAGCAGTTTAAGGGCAGGCAATGAGCAGTTCTTC

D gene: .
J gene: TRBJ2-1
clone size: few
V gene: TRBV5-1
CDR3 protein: CASSLWQLSGEDNEQFF
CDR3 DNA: TGCGCCAGCAGCTTGTGGCAACTGTCGGGAGAGGACAATGAGCAGTTCTTC

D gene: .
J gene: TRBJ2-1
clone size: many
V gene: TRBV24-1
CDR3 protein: CATSDTEASYNEQFF
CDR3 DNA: TGTGCCACCAGTGATACGGAGGCCTCCTACAATGAGCAGTTCTTC

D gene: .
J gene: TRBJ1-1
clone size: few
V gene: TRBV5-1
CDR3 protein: CASSGGQRNTEAFF
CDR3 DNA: TGCGCCAGCAGCGGAGGACAGAGAAACACTGAAGCTTTCTTT

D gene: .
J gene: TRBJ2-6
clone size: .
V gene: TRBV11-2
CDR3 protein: CASSLSGGALGGANVLTF
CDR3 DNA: TGTGCCAGCAGCCTCTCTGGGGGCGCATTAGGTGGGGCCAACGTCCTGACTTTC

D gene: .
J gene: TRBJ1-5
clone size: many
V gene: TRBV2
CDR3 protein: CASRDKLTDGGQPQHF
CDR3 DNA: TGTGCCAGCAGGGACAAACTGACAGATGGGGGTCAGCCCCAGCATTTT

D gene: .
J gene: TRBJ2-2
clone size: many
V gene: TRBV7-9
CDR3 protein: CASSPEGRVGELFF
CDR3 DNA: TGTGCCAGCAGCCCTGAAGGACGTGTCGGGGAGCTGTTTTTT

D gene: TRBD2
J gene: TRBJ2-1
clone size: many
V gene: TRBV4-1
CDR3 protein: CASRTRTSGGLRDEQFF
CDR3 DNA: TGCGCCAGCAGAACCCGGACTAGCGGGGGCCTTAGGGATGAGCAGTTCTTC

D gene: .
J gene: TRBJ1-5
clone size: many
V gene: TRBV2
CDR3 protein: CASTIESNQPQHF
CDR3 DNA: TGTGCCAGCACAATAGAGAGCAATCAGCCCCAGCATTTT

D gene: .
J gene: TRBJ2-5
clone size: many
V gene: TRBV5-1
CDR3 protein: CASSFQWALYQETQYF
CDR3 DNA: TGCGCCAGCAGCTTCCAGTGGGCCTTGTACCAAGAGACCCAGTACTTC

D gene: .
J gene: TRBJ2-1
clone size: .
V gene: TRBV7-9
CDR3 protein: CASSSGGFNEQFF
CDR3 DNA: TGTGCCAGCAGTAGCGGAGGGTTCAATGAGCAGTTCTTC

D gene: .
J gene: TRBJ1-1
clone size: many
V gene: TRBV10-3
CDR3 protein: CAISVKDRFETEAFF
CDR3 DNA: TGTGCCATCAGTGTTAAGGACAGATTCGAGACTGAAGCTTTCTTT

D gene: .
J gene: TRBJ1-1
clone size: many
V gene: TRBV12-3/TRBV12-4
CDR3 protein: CASSPFHWEMNTEAFF
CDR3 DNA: TGTGCCAGCAGTCCGTTTCACTGGGAGATGAACACTGAAGCTTTCTTT

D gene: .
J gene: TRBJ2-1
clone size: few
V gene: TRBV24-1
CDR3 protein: CATSDLIREKNEQFF
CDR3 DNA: TGTGCCACCAGTGATTTAATAAGAGAGAAGAATGAGCAGTTCTTC

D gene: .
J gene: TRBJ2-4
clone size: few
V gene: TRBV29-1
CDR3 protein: CSVEADIQYF
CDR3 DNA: TGCAGCGTTGAGGCGGACATTCAGTACTTC

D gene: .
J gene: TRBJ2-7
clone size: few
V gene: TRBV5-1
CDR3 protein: CASSKEGASYEQYF
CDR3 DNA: TGCGCCAGCAGTAAGGAGGGGGCCTCCTACGAGCAGTACTTC

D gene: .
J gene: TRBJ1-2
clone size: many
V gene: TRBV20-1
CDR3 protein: CSAPGANYGYTF
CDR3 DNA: TGCAGTGCTCCAGGGGCTAACTATGGCTACACCTTC

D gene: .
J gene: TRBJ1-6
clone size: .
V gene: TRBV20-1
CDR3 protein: CSAERDRGFTLHF
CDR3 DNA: TGCAGTGCTGAGAGGGATAGGGGGTTTACCCTCCACTTT

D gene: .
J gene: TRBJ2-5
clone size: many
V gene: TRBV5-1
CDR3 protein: CASSSGGTQETQYF
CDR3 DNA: TGCGCCAGCAGCTCAGGAGGCACGCAAGAGACCCAGTACTTC

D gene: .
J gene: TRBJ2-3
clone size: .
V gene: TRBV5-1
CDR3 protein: CASSSERGDTQYF
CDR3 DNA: TGCGCCAGCAGCTCGGAGCGTGGGGATACGCAGTATTTT

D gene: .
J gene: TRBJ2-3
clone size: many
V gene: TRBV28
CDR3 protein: CASSLEGWRETDTQYF
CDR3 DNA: TGTGCCAGCAGTTTAGAAGGATGGAGGGAAACAGATACGCAGTATTTT

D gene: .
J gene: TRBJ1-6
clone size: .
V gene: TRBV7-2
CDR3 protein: CASSRSPSSPLHF
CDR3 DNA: TGTGCCAGCAGCCGGAGCCCGAGTTCACCCCTCCACTTT

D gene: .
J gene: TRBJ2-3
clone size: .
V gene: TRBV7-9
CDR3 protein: CASSFSGLTDTQYF
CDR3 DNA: TGTGCCAGCAGCTTCTCGGGTCTCACAGATACGCAGTATTTT